These 28 T cell receptor beta chains were all obtained from the same sample, sequenced in a study of cytomegalovirus exposure and HLA in healthy donors. Using immunoSEQ multiplex PCR, the repertoire was profiled, and TCRdb retains in-frame clones only, with some absent. The sample contains 55,000 to 65,000 clones, 95% to 96% of which appear only once. The sequencing input was PBMCs. The receptors stem from a young man in good health and CMV-seronegative.

The table lists this clone with a count of one. This CDR3 is CASSPEGSIETQYF. CDR3 DNA: TGTGCCAGCAGTCCAGAGGGTTCGATAGAGACCCAGTACTTC. This sequence joins TRBV6-5 and TRBJ2-5; maybe TRBD2 (5 bases). Trimming shortened V by 5 bases and J by 4 bases, and 14 bases separated the two germline ends. Germline-derived CDR1 and CDR2 are MNHEY and SVGAGI. The CDR3 has 14 amino acids.

V and J are TRBV12-1 and TRBJ2-1; TRBD1, the table's D call, was not compared with the DNA. TRBV12-1 is noted as a pseudogene. CDR3 length equals 17 residues. The CDR3 loop is CASSFGHRVHSYNEQFF. The CDR3 DNA sequence: TGTGCCAGCAGCTTTGGACACAGGGTTCACTCCTACAATGAGCAGTTCTTC.

This sequence joins TRBV28 and TRBJ2-7, with D possibly TRBD2 on 5 matching bases. This CDR3 is 16 amino acids long. V dropped 5 bases and J dropped 0 bases, with 17 bases sitting between them. The germline gives CDR1 MDHEN, CDR2 SYDVKM. The CDR3 here is CASSLLPQRSSYEQYF. The DNA of the CDR3 is TGTGCCAGCAGTCTCCTCCCCCAGCGGAGCTCCTACGAGCAGTACTTC.

J is TRBJ2-1 and V is TRBV28, with D perhaps TRBD1 (6 bases). Trimming took 6 bases from V and 3 from J, leaving 12 bases between them. The CDR3 has 14 residues. Germline V gene data show CDR1 as MDHEN and CDR2 as SYDVKM. The CDR3 sequence: CASSPTGSYNEQFF. The CDR3 DNA reads as TGTGCCAGCAGCCCAACAGGGAGCTACAATGAGCAGTTCTTC. Full variable domain (outside the CDR3, taken from reference TRBV28 and TRBJ2-1): DVKVTQSSRYLVKRTGEKVFLECVQDMDHENMFWYRQDPGLGLRLIYFSYDVKMKEKGDIPEGYSVSREKKERFSLILESASTNQTSMYLCASSPTGSYNEQFFGPGTRLTVL.

The sample holds a few counts of this clone. This chain connects TRBV27 to TRBJ2-7; D call uncertain. This CDR3 comprises 14 residues. The V end was cut by 4 bases, the J end by 1 base, with 11 bases between. CDR1 MNHEY and CDR2 SMNVEV come from the germline V gene (reference sequence). Here the CDR3 DNA reads TGTGCCAGCAGTTACGGCGGCTATTCCTACGAGCAGTACTTC. Translation: CASSYGGYSYEQYF.

The chain joins TRBV29-1 to TRBJ2-6; TRBD1 matches at 9 bases. The germline V gene has CDR1 SQVTM and CDR2 ANQGSEA. The CDR3 contains 17 residues. The V gene end was trimmed by 7 bases and the J gene end by 4 bases; junction bases not matched to a gene: 14. The CDR3 is CSGGGGDRVEGANVLTF. The CDR3, as DNA: TGCAGCGGCGGAGGCGGGGACAGGGTGGAAGGGGCCAACGTCCTGACTTTC.

This chain joins TRBV27 and TRBJ2-7, with D possibly being TRBD1 (6 bases). The V end was cut by 5 bases, the J end by 5 bases, with 13 bases between. The CDR3 consists of 13 residues. The V gene's germline CDR1 is MNHEY and CDR2 SMNVEV (reference sequence). The CDR3 protein is CASSPWGRDEQYF. As DNA, the CDR3 is TGTGCCAGCAGTCCGTGGGGGCGGGACGAGCAGTACTTC.

The chain uses TRBV13 and TRBJ2-7, with 7 nucleotides matching TRBD2. The germline CDR1 and CDR2 sequences are PRHDT and FYEKMQ (reference sequence). CDR3 size: 12 residues. The V segment lost 5 bases and the J segment 8 bases; nucleotides outside the gene matches: 6. As DNA, the CDR3 is TGTGCCAGCAGCCTGCAAGCGGGGCAGCAGTACTTC. Amino acid sequence: CASSLQAGQQYF.

The chain combines TRBV7-9 with TRBJ2-1; D perhaps matches TRBD1 (8 bases). The ends were cut back, 7 bases at V and 10 bases at J, with 20 bases in the middle. The CDR3 loop spans 14 amino acids. CDR1 and CDR2 (germline): SEHNR, FQNEAQ (reference sequence). CDR3 nucleotide sequence: TGTGCCAGCACTGGACAGGGAGGGTTCTCGGAGCAGTTCTTC. This translates into CASTGQGGFSEQFF.

V and J are TRBV4-1 and TRBJ2-7; 7 bases line up with TRBD1. Trimming took 2 bases from V and 0 from J; bases not matched to a gene: 10. This CDR3 has 17 amino acids. Germline V lookup: CDR1 MGHRA, CDR2 YSYEKL. The CDR3 spells CASSQRNIGTASYEQYF. The CDR3 DNA reads TGCGCCAGCAGCCAAAGGAATATCGGGACAGCCTCCTACGAGCAGTACTTC.

J is TRBJ1-2 and V is TRBV5-4, with TRBD1 matching over 7 bases. The length of the CDR3 is 13 residues. Unmatched junction bases numbered 4, after V lost 4 bases and J lost 4 bases. Looked up from germline, CDR1 is SGHNT and CDR2 is YYREEE (reference sequence). CDR3 sequence: CASSETGTYGYTF. Written as DNA, the CDR3 is TGTGCCAGCAGCGAGACAGGGACCTATGGCTACACCTTC.

This chain connects TRBV7-3 to TRBJ2-3, with TRBD2 as a possible D gene (6 bases). CDR1 is SGHTA, CDR2 FQGTGA, per germline. This CDR3 comprises 16 residues. Between the trimmed V and J ends, which lost 1 base and 4 bases, there was a span of 15 bases. The CDR3 spells CASSLRTGAHPDTQYF. Here the CDR3 DNA reads TGTGCCAGCAGCTTAAGGACGGGAGCCCATCCAGATACGCAGTATTTT.

V usage is TRBV5-1 and J usage is TRBJ2-5; TRBD1 aligns across 9 bases. V trimming: 0 bases; J trimming: 1 base; junction bases outside the gene matches: 7. Germline CDR1 is SGHRS and CDR2 is YFSETQ. There are 17 residues in the CDR3. The CDR3 spells CASSLAVGTGPQETQYF. The DNA of the CDR3 is TGCGCCAGCAGCTTGGCTGTTGGGACAGGGCCCCAAGAGACCCAGTACTTC.

In its sample, this clone was seen a few times. The CDR3 is CASSQESTVSDGTEAFF. CDR3 bases: TGCGCCAGCAGCCAAGAGTCGACAGTCTCCGACGGCACTGAAGCTTTCTTT. The rearrangement links TRBV4-3 to TRBJ1-1; weak D call: TRBD1 (5 bases). Germline CDR1 and CDR2: LGHNA and YSLEER. The V end lost 0 bases, the J end lost 4 bases, and 18 bases lay between the germline ends. This CDR3 has 17 residues.

The chain joins TRBV2 to TRBJ1-5, with 7 positions matching TRBD1. The junction had 5 bases not matched to a gene; V was cut back by 4 bases and J by 5 bases. This CDR3 spans 14 amino acids. Per germline, CDR1 SNHLY and CDR2 FYNNEI. The CDR3 nucleotides are TGTGCCAGCAGTGCGACAGGGTTTGATCAGCCCCAGCATTTT. This gives the protein CASSATGFDQPQHF.

V is TRBV28 and J is TRBJ1-2; 8 positions agree with TRBD1. This CDR3 has 16 amino acids. The J segment lost 1 base and the V segment lost 1 base, leaving 5 bases of the junction unmatched. The germline V gene has CDR1 MDHEN and CDR2 SYDVKM. CDR3 DNA: TGTGCCAGCAGTTTATCGAGGGACAGGATTAACTATGGCTACACCTTC. It translates to CASSLSRDRINYGYTF.

This chain links TRBV6-1 with TRBJ2-7, with a weak D call TRBD1 (5 bases). This CDR3 spans 12 amino acids. Germline values: CDR1 MNHNS, CDR2 SASEGT. Trimming took off 3 bases at V and 5 bases at J, with 8 bases between the two ends. As DNA, the CDR3 is TGTGCCAGCAGTGAGATGGGGCACGAGCAGTACTTC. Its protein product is CASSEMGHEQYF.

The chain combines TRBV28 with TRBJ2-1, with 10 bases lining up with TRBD2. CDR1 is MDHEN and CDR2 is SYDVKM in the germline V gene. The CDR3 has 15 amino acids. The V and J ends lost 5 bases and 3 bases, in that order; junction bases with no gene match: 4. The CDR3: CASSLAGVVYNEQFF. The CDR3 DNA is TGTGCCAGCAGTCTAGCGGGAGTGGTCTACAATGAGCAGTTCTTC.

V usage is TRBV2 and J usage is TRBJ2-7, with D perhaps matching TRBD2 (5 bases). This CDR3 is built from 16 residues. Germline values: CDR1 SNHLY, CDR2 FYNNEI. V was shortened by 9 bases and J by 0 bases, with 21 bases between the two germline ends. For the CDR3, the DNA is TGTGCCAGTTCGAGGCGGGTAGGACTGAGCTCCTACGAGCAGTACTTC. Its translation: CASSRRVGLSSYEQYF.

The chain links TRBV2 to TRBJ1-2, with 9 positions matching TRBD1. The junction had 4 bases not matched to a gene; V was cut back by 6 bases and J by 2 bases. CDR1 SNHLY and CDR2 FYNNEI come from the germline V gene. The CDR3 loop spans 14 amino acids. The CDR3 DNA reads as TGTGCCAGCAGCGCGGGACAGGGCAACTATGGCTACACCTTC. It specifies CASSAGQGNYGYTF.

The DNA of the CDR3 is TGCGCCAGCAGCCAACCCCTAAGCAACGGGTACATTCAGTACTTC. Translated, it gives CASSQPLSNGYIQYF. The rearrangement links TRBV4-1 to TRBJ2-4; no reliable D call. This CDR3 has 15 amino acids. Germline assignment: CDR1 MGHRA and CDR2 YSYEKL. The V and J ends lost 2 bases and 8 bases respectively, with 16 bases between them.

This clone appeared a single time. The rearrangement uses TRBV5-1 and TRBJ2-3; D perhaps matches TRBD1 (6 bases). Trimming took 7 bases from V and 1 from J, leaving 10 bases between them. This CDR3 comprises 13 residues. CDR1 is SGHRS and CDR2 is YFSETQ in the germline V gene. The CDR3 protein is CASGGGGTDTQYF. DNA for the CDR3: TGCGCCAGCGGGGGCGGTGGCACAGATACGCAGTATTTT. Combining the CDR3 with reference TRBV5-1 and TRBJ2-3 gives the whole variable domain KAGVTQTPRYLIKTRGQQVTLSCSPISGHRSVSWYQQTPGQGLQFLFEYFSETQRNKGNFPGRFSGRQFSNSRSEMNVSTLELGDSALYLCASGGGGTDTQYFGPGTRLTVL.

V gene TRBV27 combines with J gene TRBJ2-7, with 9 nucleotides matching TRBD1. Unmatched junction bases numbered 8, after V lost 5 bases and J lost 3 bases. CDR1 is MNHEY and CDR2 is SMNVEV in the germline V gene (reference sequence). The CDR3 has 15 amino acids. In DNA form, the CDR3 reads TGTGCCAGCAGTGAAACGACAGGGGGACTCTACGAGCAGTACTTC. Translated: CASSETTGGLYEQYF.

V and J are TRBV5-8 and TRBJ1-3; D is unresolved. The CDR3 sequence is 16 residues long. Trimming removed 1 base from V and 0 bases from J, with 11 bases in between. The germline V gene encodes CDR1 SGHTS and CDR2 YDEGEE. The CDR3: CASSLIPVLSGNTIYF. CDR3 nucleotide sequence: TGTGCCAGCAGCTTGATTCCGGTTCTCTCTGGAAACACCATATATTTT. The full variable domain, its missing parts supplied by reference TRBV5-8 and TRBJ1-3, is EAGVTQSPTHLIKTRGQQATLRCSPISGHTSVYWYQQALGLGLQFLLWYDEGEERNRGNFPPRFSGRQFPNYSSELNVNALELEDSALYLCASSLIPVLSGNTIYFGEGSWLTVV.

This rearrangement joins TRBV11-2 to TRBJ2-1; 8 bases agree with TRBD2. The length of the CDR3 is 18 residues. V shed 0 bases and J 5 bases; nucleotides not matched to a gene: 12. Germline CDR1 reads SGHAT; CDR2 reads FQNNGV. The CDR3 spells CASSLDTIAGRRNNEQFF. Written as DNA, the CDR3 is TGTGCCAGCAGCTTAGATACAATAGCGGGACGGAGGAACAATGAGCAGTTCTTC.

This clone was observed once. The V call is TRBV18, the J call TRBJ1-1; D unclear. The CDR3 consists of 14 residues. Germline V gene data show CDR1 as KGHSH and CDR2 as LQKENI. Trimming stripped 4 bases from V and 8 bases from J, with 17 bases between. The CDR3 loop reads CASSQRTGVGEAFF. The DNA of the CDR3 is TGTGCCAGCTCACAACGGACTGGGGTCGGAGAAGCTTTCTTT. Full variable domain (outside the CDR3, taken from reference TRBV18 and TRBJ1-1): NAGVMQNPRHLVRRRGQEARLRCSPMKGHSHVYWYRQLPEEGLKFMVYLQKENIIDESGMPKERFSAEFPKEGPSILRIQQVVRGDSAAYFCASSQRTGVGEAFFGQGTRLTVV.

The chain recombines TRBV7-2 with TRBJ2-7, with TRBD2 matching 7 bases. CDR3 length equals 13 residues. Looked up from germline, CDR1 is SGHTA and CDR2 is FQGNSA. V lost 4 bases to trimming and J lost 7 bases; unmatched junction nucleotides: 7. The chain's CDR3 is CASSSRGSREQYF. CDR3 bases: TGTGCCAGCAGCTCACGCGGGAGTAGGGAGCAGTACTTC. Using reference TRBV7-2 and TRBJ2-7 for the parts outside the CDR3, the full variable domain is GAGVSQSPSNKVTEKGKDVELRCDPISGHTALYWYRQSLGQGLEFLIYFQGNSAPDKSGLPSDRFSAERTGGSVSTLTIQRTQQEDSAVYLCASSSRGSREQYFGPGTRLTVT.

The V and J genes are TRBV18 and TRBJ1-4; maybe TRBD1 (5 bases). V lost 5 bases to trimming and J lost 3 bases, with 13 bases between them. The germline V gene has CDR1 KGHSH and CDR2 LQKENI. CDR3 length: 15 amino acids. CDR3 sequence (DNA): TGTGCCAGCTCAATCTCGGGGGAAGCTAATGAAAAACTGTTTTTT. Amino acids: CASSISGEANEKLFF.